This T cell receptor beta chain was sequenced during a study of beta chain features in type 1 diabetes. Study in general: Investigators examined more than 90 million sorted cells across all samples. General observations from the study: Among patients with Type 1 diabetes, TCRB CDR3s were moderately but significantly shorter in every one of the four CD4+ subsets. Small HLA sub-analyses could not settle whether HLA shapes TCRB rearrangement.

Trimming at V came to 1 base and at J to 4 bases, leaving 5 bases not matched to a gene. The germline V gene encodes CDR1 SGHTA and CDR2 FQGNSA. The CDR3 spans 17 residues. A few counts support this clone. The antigen remains unidentified. All of the isolated RNA was reverse transcribed, so expressed TCRB transcripts were sequenced. Using immunoSEQ multiplex PCR, the repertoire was profiled, and TCRdb retains in-frame clones only, with some absent. The sample lists 250,000 to 300,000 clones; more than 13% were seen once. All sorted populations exceeded 98% purity. The chain links TRBV7-2 to TRBJ2-3, with 13 bases lining up with TRBD2. The clonotype was recovered from a man aged 25-40 years with type 1 diabetes. The sequenced sample was naive CD4+ T cells from blood. The DNA of the CDR3 is TGTGCCAGCAGCTTAGGGGGACTAGCGGGGCTGGCAGATACGCAGTATTTT. Its protein is CASSLGGLAGLADTQYF.